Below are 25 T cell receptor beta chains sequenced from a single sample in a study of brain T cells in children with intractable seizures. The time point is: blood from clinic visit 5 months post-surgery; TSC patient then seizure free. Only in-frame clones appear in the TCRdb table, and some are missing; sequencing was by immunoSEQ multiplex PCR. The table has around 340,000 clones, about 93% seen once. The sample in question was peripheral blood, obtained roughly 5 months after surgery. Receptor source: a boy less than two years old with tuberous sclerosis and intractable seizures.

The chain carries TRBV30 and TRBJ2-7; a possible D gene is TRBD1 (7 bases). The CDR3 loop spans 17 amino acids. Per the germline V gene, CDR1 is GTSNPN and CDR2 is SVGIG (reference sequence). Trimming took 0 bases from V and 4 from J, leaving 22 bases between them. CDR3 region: CAWSVSFLGQEGYEQYF. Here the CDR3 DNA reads TGTGCCTGGAGTGTTTCGTTCTTAGGACAGGAGGGATACGAGCAGTACTTC.

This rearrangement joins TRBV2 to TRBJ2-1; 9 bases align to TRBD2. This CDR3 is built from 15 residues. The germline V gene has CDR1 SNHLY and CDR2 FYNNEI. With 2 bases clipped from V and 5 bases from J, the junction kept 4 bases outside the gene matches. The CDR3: CASSELSGSDNEQFF. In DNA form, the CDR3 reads TGTGCCAGCAGTGAACTTAGCGGGAGTGACAATGAGCAGTTCTTC.

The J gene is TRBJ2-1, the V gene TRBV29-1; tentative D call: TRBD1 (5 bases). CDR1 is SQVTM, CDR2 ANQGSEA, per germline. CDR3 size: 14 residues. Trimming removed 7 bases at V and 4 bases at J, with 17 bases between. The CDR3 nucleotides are TGCAGCGCACGATTGGTGGGGCCGTACAATGAGCAGTTCTTC. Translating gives CSARLVGPYNEQFF.

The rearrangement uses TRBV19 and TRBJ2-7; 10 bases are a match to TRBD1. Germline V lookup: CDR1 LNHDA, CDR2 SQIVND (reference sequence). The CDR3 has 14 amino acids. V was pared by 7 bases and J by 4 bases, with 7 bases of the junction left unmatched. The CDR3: CASNPGQGMYEQYF. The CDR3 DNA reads TGTGCCAGTAACCCGGGACAGGGGATGTACGAGCAGTACTTC. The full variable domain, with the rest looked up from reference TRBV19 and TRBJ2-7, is DGGITQSPKYLFRKEGQNVTLSCEQNLNHDAMYWYRQDPGQGLRLIYYSQIVNDFQKGDIAEGYSVSREKKESFPLTVTSAQKNPTAFYLCASNPGQGMYEQYFGPGTRLTVT.

The CDR3, as DNA: TGCGCCAGCAGCCACCCAACTCGGGACAGGGGGAATACGCAGTATTTT. Its protein product is CASSHPTRDRGNTQYF. The chain employs TRBV4-1 and TRBJ2-3; TRBD1 matches 11 bases. The CDR3 contains 16 residues. V gave up 3 bases and J gave up 7 bases; unmatched junction bases: 9. Germline V gene sequence: CDR1 MGHRA, CDR2 YSYEKL.

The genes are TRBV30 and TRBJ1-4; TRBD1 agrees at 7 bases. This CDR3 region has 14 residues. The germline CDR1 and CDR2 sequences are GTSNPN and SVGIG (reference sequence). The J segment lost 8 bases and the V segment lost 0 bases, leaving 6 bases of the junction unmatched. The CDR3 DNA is TGTGCCTGGAGTGTATACAGGGACAGCGAAAAACTGTTTTTT. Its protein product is CAWSVYRDSEKLFF. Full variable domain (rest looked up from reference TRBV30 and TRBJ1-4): SQTIHQWPATLVQPVGSPLSLECTVEGTSNPNLYWYRQAAGRGLQLLFYSVGIGQISSEVPQNLSASRPQDRQFILSSKKLLLSDSGFYLCAWSVYRDSEKLFFGSGTQLSVL.

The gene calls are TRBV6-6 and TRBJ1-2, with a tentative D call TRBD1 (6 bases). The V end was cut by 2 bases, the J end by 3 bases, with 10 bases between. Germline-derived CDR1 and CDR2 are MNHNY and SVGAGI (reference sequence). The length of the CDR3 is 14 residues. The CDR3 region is CASSYLPGDYGYTF. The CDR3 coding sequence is TGTGCCAGCAGTTACCTCCCAGGGGACTATGGCTACACCTTC.

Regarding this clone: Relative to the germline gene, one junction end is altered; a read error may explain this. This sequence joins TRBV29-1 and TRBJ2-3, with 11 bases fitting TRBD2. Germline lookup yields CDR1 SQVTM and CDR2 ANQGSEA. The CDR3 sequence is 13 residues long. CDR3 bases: TGCAGCGTCTCAGGGGCTAGCGGGGGGCCTCTAGGTTTT. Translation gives CSVSGASGGPLGF.

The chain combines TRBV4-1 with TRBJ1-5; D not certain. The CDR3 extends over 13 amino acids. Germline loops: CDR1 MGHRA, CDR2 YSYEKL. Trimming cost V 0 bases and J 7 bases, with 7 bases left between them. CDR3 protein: CASSQESWQPQHF. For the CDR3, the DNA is TGCGCCAGCAGCCAAGAATCTTGGCAGCCCCAGCATTTT.

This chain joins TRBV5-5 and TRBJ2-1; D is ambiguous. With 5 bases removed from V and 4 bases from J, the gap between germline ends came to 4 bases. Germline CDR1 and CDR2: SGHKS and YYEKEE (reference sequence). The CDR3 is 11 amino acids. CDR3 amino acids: CASSSYNEQFF. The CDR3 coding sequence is TGTGCCAGCAGTTCTTACAATGAGCAGTTCTTC.

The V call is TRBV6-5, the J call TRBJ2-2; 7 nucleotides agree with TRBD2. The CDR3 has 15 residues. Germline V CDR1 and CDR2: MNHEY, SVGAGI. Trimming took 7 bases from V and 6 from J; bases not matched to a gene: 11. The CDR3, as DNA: TGTGCCAGCACCGCGGGAGCCGGTCGGGCCGGGGAGCTGTTTTTT. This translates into CASTAGAGRAGELFF.

The CDR3 DNA reads TGTGCCAGCAGTTACCGGTTGAGGTACGAGCAGTACTTC. Amino acids: CASSYRLRYEQYF. The chain recombines TRBV6-6 with TRBJ2-7; D gene unclear. Germline values: CDR1 MNHNY, CDR2 SVGAGI (reference sequence). V was cut by 2 bases and J by 4 bases, with 9 bases left in between. The CDR3 loop spans 13 amino acids.

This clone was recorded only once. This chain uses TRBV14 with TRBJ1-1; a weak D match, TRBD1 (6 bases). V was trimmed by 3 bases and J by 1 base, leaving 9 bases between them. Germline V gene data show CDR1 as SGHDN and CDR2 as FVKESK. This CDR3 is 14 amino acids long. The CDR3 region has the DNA TGTGCCAGCAGCCAGGGGGCAAGGAACACTGAAGCTTTCTTT. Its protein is CASSQGARNTEAFF.

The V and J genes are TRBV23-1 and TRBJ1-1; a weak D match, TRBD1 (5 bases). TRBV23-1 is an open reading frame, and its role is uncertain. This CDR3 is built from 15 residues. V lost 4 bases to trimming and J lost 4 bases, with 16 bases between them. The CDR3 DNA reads TGCGCCAGCAGTCCCGGGGGGGTCAAGGGCACTGAAGCTTTCTTT. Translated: CASSPGGVKGTEAFF.

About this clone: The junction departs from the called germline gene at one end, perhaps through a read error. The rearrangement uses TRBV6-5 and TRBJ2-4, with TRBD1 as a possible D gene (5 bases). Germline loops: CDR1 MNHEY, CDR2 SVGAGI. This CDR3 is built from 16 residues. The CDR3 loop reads CASSYGRVGSKDIQYF. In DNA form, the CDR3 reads TGTGCCAGCAGTTACGGCAGGGTGGGTTCCAAAGACATTCAGTACTTC.

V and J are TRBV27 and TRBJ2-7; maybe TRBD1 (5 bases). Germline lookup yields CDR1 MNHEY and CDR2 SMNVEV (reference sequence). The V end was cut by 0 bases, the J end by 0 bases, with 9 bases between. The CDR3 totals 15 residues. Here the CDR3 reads CASSLSRQSSYEQYF. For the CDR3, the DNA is TGTGCCAGCAGTTTATCGAGACAGAGCTCCTACGAGCAGTACTTC.

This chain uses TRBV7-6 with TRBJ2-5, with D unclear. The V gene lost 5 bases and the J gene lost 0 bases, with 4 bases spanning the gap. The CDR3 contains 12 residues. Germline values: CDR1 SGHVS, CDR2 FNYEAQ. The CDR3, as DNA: TGTGCCAGCAGCCTTAACCAAGAGACCCAGTACTTC. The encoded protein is CASSLNQETQYF.

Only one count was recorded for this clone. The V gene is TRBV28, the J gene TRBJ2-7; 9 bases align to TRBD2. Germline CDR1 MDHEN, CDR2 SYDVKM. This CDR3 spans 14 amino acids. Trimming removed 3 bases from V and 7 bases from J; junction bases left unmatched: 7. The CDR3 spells CASSLTAGGGEQYF. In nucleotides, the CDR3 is TGTGCCAGCAGTTTGACGGCGGGAGGGGGGGAGCAGTACTTC.

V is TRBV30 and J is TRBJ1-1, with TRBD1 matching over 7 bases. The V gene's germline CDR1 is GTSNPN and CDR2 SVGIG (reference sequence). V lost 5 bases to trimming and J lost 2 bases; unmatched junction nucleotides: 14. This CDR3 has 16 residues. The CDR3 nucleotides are TGTGCCTGGGAACCTGGGAGACAGGGTGGTAACACTGAAGCTTTCTTT. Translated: CAWEPGRQGGNTEAFF.

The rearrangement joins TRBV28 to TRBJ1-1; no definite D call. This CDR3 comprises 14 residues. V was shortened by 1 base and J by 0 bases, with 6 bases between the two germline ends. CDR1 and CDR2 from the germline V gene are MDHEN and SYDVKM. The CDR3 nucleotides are TGTGCCAGCAGTTTATTGGCGGTGAACACTGAAGCTTTCTTT. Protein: CASSLLAVNTEAFF.

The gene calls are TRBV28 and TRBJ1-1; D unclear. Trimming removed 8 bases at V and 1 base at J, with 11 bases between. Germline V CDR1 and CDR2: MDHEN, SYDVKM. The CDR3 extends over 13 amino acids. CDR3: CASWKLRNTEAFF. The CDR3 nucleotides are TGTGCCAGCTGGAAACTCCGGAACACTGAAGCTTTCTTT.

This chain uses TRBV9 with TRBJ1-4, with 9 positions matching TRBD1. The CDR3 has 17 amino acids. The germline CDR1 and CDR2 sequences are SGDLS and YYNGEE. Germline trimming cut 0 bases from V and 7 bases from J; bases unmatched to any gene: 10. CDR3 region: CASSVGGGGTGLEKLFF. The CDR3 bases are TGTGCCAGCAGCGTAGGAGGGGGGGGGACAGGGCTTGAAAAACTGTTTTTT.

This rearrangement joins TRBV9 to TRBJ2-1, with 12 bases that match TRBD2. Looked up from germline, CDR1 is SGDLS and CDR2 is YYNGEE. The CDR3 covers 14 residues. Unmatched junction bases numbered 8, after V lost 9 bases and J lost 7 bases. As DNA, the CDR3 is TGTGCCACCTCGCTAGCGGGGGGGGGTAATGAGCAGTTCTTC. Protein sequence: CATSLAGGGNEQFF.

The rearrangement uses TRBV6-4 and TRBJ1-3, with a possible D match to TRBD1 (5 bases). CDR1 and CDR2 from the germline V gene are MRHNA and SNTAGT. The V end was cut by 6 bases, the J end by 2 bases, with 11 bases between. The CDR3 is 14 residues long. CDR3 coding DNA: TGTGCCAGCAGCACCCAGGGTGCTGGAAACACCATATATTTT. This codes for CASSTQGAGNTIYF.

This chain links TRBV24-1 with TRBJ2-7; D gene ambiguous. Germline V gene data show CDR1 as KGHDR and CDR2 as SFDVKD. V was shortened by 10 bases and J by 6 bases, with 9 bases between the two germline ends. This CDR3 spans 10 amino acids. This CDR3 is CATWPPEQYF. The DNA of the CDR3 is TGTGCCACTTGGCCCCCCGAGCAGTACTTC.